Listed below are T cell receptor beta chains from one sample, sequenced in a study. Using its own MiXCR run on the RT-PCR reads, TCRdb lists one record per CDR3 protein. The data hold about 700,000 distinct CDR3 sequences, with 13% to 15% observed a single time. Sequencing was performed on memory CD4+ T cells from blood. These receptors were collected from a female donor in good health, serving as a healthy control. The CDR3 runs from the conserved cysteine through the conserved F or W. The size entry is marked missing in some rows and otherwise reads once, few, many or a size class.

>-|TRBV27
CASRGSLAGNTIYF
>many|TRBV24-1
CATQQDSGYTF
>many|TRBV6-5
CASSWGGRDTEAFF
>-|TRBV6-5
CASSYETAGDSPLHF
>few|TRBV20-1
CSARDTGFGLVLEQYF
>few|TRBV25-1
CASSESGPNLETQYF
>-|TRBV29-1
CSVAGQGRNEQYF
>many|TRBV10-3
CAIRGDRVDNEQFF
>once|TRBV12-3/TRBV12-4
CASSPMGTPSEQYF
>few|TRBV29-1
CSVTRTLGGVAEAFF
>few|TRBV6-1
CASSEGLGNQPQHF
>few|TRBV5-1
CASSLAGTGDQPQHF
>many|TRBV6-5
CASRSTGSEQYF
>-|TRBV20-1
CSARDFGPYNEQFF
>many|TRBV12-3/TRBV12-4
CASTPDRTSYNEQFF
>-|TRBV3-1
CASSQEAVDQPQHF
>-|TRBV9
CASSVHPGGPETQYF
>-|TRBV20-1
CSATGTGVSQYF
>few|TRBV20-1
CRSGTVNTEAFF
>-|TRBV7-9
CASSLGLGQVYGYTF
>few|TRBV20-1
CSGRGTQETQYF
>-|TRBV20-1
CSARRDRGHEQFF
>many|TRBV20-1
CSAIFFAGENNEQFF
>many|TRBV20-1
CSASTSGTGIPYEQYF
>-|TRBV20-1
CSARDSTGDEQPQHF
>many|TRBV29-1
CSVGAGSSYEQYF
>-|TRBV11-1
CASSLNLGTAPYEQYF
>few|TRBV5-1
CASSLEGTGGNTEAFF
>few|TRBV7-2
CASSLDQGIALHF
>few|TRBV20-1
CSAEDRKGRGTEAFF
>many|TRBV5-6
CASRGRWDREFF
>few|TRBV12-3/TRBV12-4
CASSFRGLETQYF
>-|TRBV25-1
CASSAPGQSASGPSYEQYF
>many|TRBV10-2
CASSWGRDTEAFF
>-|TRBV4-3
CASSQGQDIYGYTF
>-|TRBV20-1
CSARGRTSPNTGELFF
>few|TRBV6-2/TRBV6-3
CASRNPGEGSSPLHF
>-|TRBV5-1
CASSLANGGRTDTQYF
>-|TRBV5-1
CASSYETGVQETQYF
>-|TRBV4-3
CASSQDQVSSGRYTGELFF
>few|TRBV18
CASSPPAANTGELFF
>few|TRBV6-5
CASSYSTTGYGYTF
>-|TRBV20-1
CRGADSFQAFF
>few|TRBV2
CASDRQGSTDTQYF
>-|TRBV7-9
CASSLGLTSGSTDTQYF